This entry features one T cell receptor (beta chain) sequence. Its specificity is not known. Naive CD8 cells were CD45RO-negative, positively selected for CCR7, excluding terminally differentiated effector memory CD45RA+ cells. Nashville, Tennessee was home to all donors, who were Caucasian adults. The data belong to a study of shared clonotypes between healthy human individuals. Study-level findings and limits: Large depth notwithstanding, sorted-subset sequencing proved incomplete by rarefaction.

V was clipped by 5 bases and J by 2 bases, with 15 bases between them. Germline CDR1 reads SGHTA; CDR2 reads FQGTGA. The CDR3 has 15 residues. Some clones are missing from TCRdb's copy, which holds only in-frame ones; the method was immunoSEQ multiplex PCR. The table includes some 1,900,000 clones, roughly 95% detected once. The rearrangement joins TRBV7-3 to TRBJ2-5; maybe TRBD2 (6 bases). The sequence derives from a man aged 18 to 30 in good health. The sample was naive CD8+ T cells sorted from blood. DNA for the CDR3: TGTGCCAGCAGCCCCCGGGGGTTTGGGCAAGAGACCCAGTACTTC. Its translation: CASSPRGFGQETQYF.